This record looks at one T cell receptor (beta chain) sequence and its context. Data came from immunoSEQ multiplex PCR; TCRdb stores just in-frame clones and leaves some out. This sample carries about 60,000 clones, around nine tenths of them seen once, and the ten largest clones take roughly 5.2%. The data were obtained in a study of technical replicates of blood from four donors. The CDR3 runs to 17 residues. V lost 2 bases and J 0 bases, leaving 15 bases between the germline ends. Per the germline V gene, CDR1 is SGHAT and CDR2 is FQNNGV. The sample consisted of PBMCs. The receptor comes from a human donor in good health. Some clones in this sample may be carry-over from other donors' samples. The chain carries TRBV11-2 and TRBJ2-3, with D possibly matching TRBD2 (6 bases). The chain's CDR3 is CASSLQRTTLSTDTQYF. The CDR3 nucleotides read TGTGCCAGCAGCTTACAGAGGACTACCCTTAGCACAGATACGCAGTATTTT.